This T cell receptor beta chain originates from a study of blood T cell repertoires in COVID-19. V shed 3 bases and J 0 bases; nucleotides not matched to a gene: 2. The CDR3 length is 17 residues. Germline-derived CDR1 and CDR2 are LGHNA and YNFKEQ. Original handling: Estimation of nucleated cell counts relied on the amplification of reference gene primers. This table comes from immunoSEQ multiplex PCR, and its TCRdb copy is limited to in-frame clones, with some not included. V and J calls and clone size follow that table, whereas D and trimming were derived from the DNA. The sample shows hundreds of thousands of clones, around nine tenths of them seen only once. Ages ranged from 18 to 89 years, with residence in around 24 US areas. Allocation to cohorts depended on clinical history reported by the participants.

The TCR originated in a woman aged 25 to 39 who had recovered from COVID-19. The chain is built from TRBV4-2 and TRBJ2-2; 12 positions match TRBD2. What was sequenced was PBMCs or T cells enriched from blood (not recorded which). CDR3 sequence (DNA): TGTGCCAGCAGCCACGGACTAGCGGGAACGAACACCGGGGAGCTGTTTTTT. It specifies CASSHGLAGTNTGELFF.